This TCR beta chain was profiled in a study of T-cell reconstitution after alpha-beta-depleted transplantation in children. Using unique molecular identifiers, the investigators prepared the TCRbeta library. Using its own MiXCR run on the PCR reads, TCRdb lists one record per CDR3 protein. Altogether 170,000 or so distinct CDR3 sequences are present, about 6.4% being singletons, with the ten largest covering about 2.9%. This clonotype showed up many times. The length of the CDR3 is 16 residues. The junction had 10 bases not matched to a gene; V was cut back by 6 bases and J by 1 base. The germline CDR1 and CDR2 sequences are KGHDR and SFDVKD.

Material: PBMCs from the stem cell graft donor, obtained from the stem cell graft. This TCR came from a human donor who donated a stem cell graft to a child with Wiskott-Aldrich syndrome. The rearrangement joins TRBV24-1 to TRBJ2-7; 8 nucleotides match TRBD2. The DNA of the CDR3 is TGTGCCACCAGTCCCGGGAGGGCCTTCGTATCCTACGAGCAGTACTTC. Translating gives CATSPGRAFVSYEQYF.